These 13 T cell receptor beta chains share one sample of origin, sequenced in a study of PD-1 blockade in classical Hodgkin lymphoma. Profiling relied on immunoSEQ multiplex PCR, and the TCRdb table lists in-frame clones only, not all of them. Counted here are about 41,000 clones, about 70% occurring once; the ten biggest clones make up around 20%. Brentuximab vedotin exposure varied among the patients, all of whom had relapsed after autologous stem cell transplantation. The source was peripheral blood mononuclear cells (PBMCs), collected at baseline. Source of these receptors: a human donor with classical Hodgkin lymphoma.

V and J are TRBV11-1 and TRBJ2-7; maybe TRBD1 (7 bases). The CDR3 runs to 16 residues. V shed 5 bases and J shed 0 bases, with 17 bases lying between them. Germline V gives CDR1 SGHAT, CDR2 FQDESV (reference sequence). CDR3 nucleotide sequence: TGTGCCAGCAGCCGGCGGCGGGACAGCAGCTCCTACGAGCAGTACTTC. This sequence encodes CASSRRRDSSSYEQYF.

This chain links TRBV29-1 with TRBJ2-2, with 7 bases fitting TRBD2. With 6 bases clipped from V and 6 bases from J, the junction kept 10 bases outside the gene matches. CDR1 is SQVTM and CDR2 is ANQGSEA in the germline V gene. The CDR3 consists of 14 residues. In DNA, the CDR3 is TGCAGCGTCAAGCGGATGGGGGGGGCCGGGGAGCTGTTTTTT. As protein: CSVKRMGGAGELFF.

CDR3 DNA: TGCGCCAGCAGCCAAGGGCTCCAGGGGAACACTGAAGCTTTCTTT. Translation gives CASSQGLQGNTEAFF. The chain recombines TRBV4-1 with TRBJ1-1; D perhaps matches TRBD1 (5 bases). V shed 1 base and J shed 1 base, with 10 bases lying between them. From germline, CDR1 is MGHRA and CDR2 YSYEKL. CDR3 length: 15 amino acids.

This sequence joins TRBV6-6 and TRBJ1-3; D is unclear. With 6 bases removed from V and 0 bases from J, the gap between germline ends came to 12 bases. CDR1 is MNHNY and CDR2 is SVGAGI in the germline V gene (reference sequence). The CDR3 has 15 amino acids. This CDR3 reads CASSPPERSGNTIYF. The CDR3 coding sequence is TGTGCCAGCAGCCCCCCAGAGCGCTCTGGAAACACCATATATTTT.

The chain employs TRBV7-3 and TRBJ2-6; TRBD2 aligns across 11 bases. The germline gives CDR1 SGHTA, CDR2 FQGTGA. Trimming cost V 4 bases and J 0 bases; bases outside gene matches: 5. This CDR3 has 18 amino acids. The CDR3 DNA sequence: TGTGCCAGCAGCTCTGGGACTAGCGGACCCTCTGGGGCCAACGTCCTGACTTTC. It yields the protein CASSSGTSGPSGANVLTF.

The chain links TRBV7-6 to TRBJ2-7, with D possibly TRBD2 on 6 matching bases. Germline assignment: CDR1 SGHVS and CDR2 FNYEAQ. V was pared by 0 bases and J by 7 bases, with 13 bases between. The CDR3 extends over 14 amino acids. The CDR3 DNA reads TGTGCCAGCAGCTTAGCGGGCGGGGCGAGGGAGCAGTACTTC. Its protein is CASSLAGGAREQYF.

The rearrangement uses TRBV2 and TRBJ2-1; TRBD2 matches at 7 bases. The CDR3 is 14 residues long. CDR1 SNHLY and CDR2 FYNNEI come from the germline V gene. J was trimmed by 2 bases and V by 9 bases; bases with no gene match: 7. The CDR3 coding sequence is TGTGCCAGAGGGAGGGCAACGACCTACAATGAGCAGTTCTTC. This codes for CARGRATTYNEQFF. Using reference TRBV2 and TRBJ2-1 for the parts outside the CDR3, the full variable domain is EPEVTQTPSHQVTQMGQEVILRCVPISNHLYFYWYRQILGQKVEFLVSFYNNEISEKSEIFDDQFSVERPDGSNFTLKIRSTKLEDSAMYFCARGRATTYNEQFFGPGTRLTVL.

The J gene is TRBJ1-5, the V gene TRBV28; D is uncertain. The germline CDR1 and CDR2 sequences are MDHEN and SYDVKM. V was cut by 2 bases and J by 9 bases, with 8 bases left in between. The CDR3 runs to 12 residues. CDR3 in DNA: TGTGCCAGCAGTTTACTGGCCGGGCCCCAGCATTTT. Protein product: CASSLLAGPQHF.

In regard to this clone: It is likely a read error: a sequence one base away is far more abundant. The CDR3 reads CASSLGTGTSYEQYF. In DNA form, the CDR3 reads TGTGCCAGCAGCTTGGGGACAGGGACCTCCTACGAGCAGTACTTC. The J gene is TRBJ2-7, the V gene TRBV7-9; 9 bases align to TRBD1. The junction had 3 bases not matched to a gene; V was cut back by 3 bases and J by 0 bases. The CDR3 spans 15 residues. Germline V CDR1 and CDR2: SEHNR, FQNEAQ (reference sequence).

The chain employs TRBV28 and TRBJ1-2; 9 bases are shared with TRBD1. The junction had 9 bases not matched to a gene; V was cut back by 1 base and J by 0 bases. Germline values: CDR1 MDHEN, CDR2 SYDVKM. The CDR3 runs to 18 residues. The CDR3 DNA reads as TGTGCCAGCAGTTTATCCGGGACAGGGACCCCCCCTAACTATGGCTACACCTTC. It yields the protein CASSLSGTGTPPNYGYTF.

This chain connects TRBV18 to TRBJ1-5; D gene ambiguous. V was trimmed by 2 bases and J by 1 base, leaving 18 bases between them. There are 18 residues in the CDR3. CDR1 is KGHSH and CDR2 is LQKENI in the germline V gene. The CDR3 loop reads CASSPRTAALSSNQPQHF. In nucleotides, the CDR3 is TGTGCCAGCTCACCAAGGACCGCCGCTCTTTCGAGCAATCAGCCCCAGCATTTT.

CDR3: CASSLWGQGILGSPLHF. The DNA for the CDR3 is TGTGCCAGCAGTTTATGGGGACAGGGGATCTTGGGTTCACCCCTCCACTTT. The V and J genes are TRBV28 and TRBJ1-6; 10 bases fit TRBD1. Losses at the gene ends were 0 bases for V and 9 bases for J; bases not matched to a gene: 8. Germline-derived CDR1 and CDR2 are MDHEN and SYDVKM. The CDR3 contains 17 residues.

V is TRBV27 and J is TRBJ1-6; D is unclear. The CDR3 sequence is 14 residues long. Germline V gene data show CDR1 as MNHEY and CDR2 as SMNVEV (reference sequence). V was pared by 6 bases and J by 15 bases, with 21 bases between. The CDR3 reads CASSPRSDRFDLHF. The CDR3 coding sequence is TGTGCCAGCAGCCCCCGTTCGGACCGTTTTGACCTCCACTTT.